The source of this T cell receptor (beta chain) is a study of TIL therapy for anti-PD-1-resistant metastatic lung cancer. Time point described: pre-treatment sample, taken before nivolumab and TIL therapy. Tumor tissue came from excised metastases, mostly pleural nodules or supraclavicular lymph nodes. Germline lookup yields CDR1 MDHEN and CDR2 SYDVKM. V was trimmed by 10 bases and J by 0 bases, leaving 12 bases between them. The length of the CDR3 is 13 residues. The libraries were made with immunoSEQ v3. TCRdb keeps only in-frame clones here, not all; method: immunoSEQ multiplex PCR. The table lists about 50,000 clones, approximately 70% of them singletons.

This chain joins TRBV28 and TRBJ1-2; D is uncertain. The sample in question was tumor tissue, obtained at baseline. This TCR was recovered from a person aged 25 to 85 with non-small cell lung cancer. The CDR3 DNA follows: TGTGCCACCCTCGTTCGGGCTAACTATGGCTACACCTTC. It yields the protein CATLVRANYGYTF.